The 19 T cell receptor beta chains reported below all come from one sample, sequenced in a study of glioma-infiltrating T cells after dendritic cell vaccination. Time point noted: after dendritic cell vaccination, including at tumor progression/relapse. Repertoires were generated with immunoSEQ multiplex PCR, while TCRdb's copy carries only in-frame clones and drops some. This sample has roughly 85,000 clones, with around 84% found just once. Sequences were derived from blood, sampled after dendritic cell vaccination. The source of these receptors is a human donor with glioblastoma.

The chain has TRBV7-8 and TRBJ1-2; no clear D. The CDR3 consists of 15 residues. V lost 5 bases and J lost 4, with 17 bases in between. Germline CDR1 and CDR2: SGHVS and FQNEAQ. The CDR3 sequence: CASSPRASTLYGYTF. The CDR3 region has the DNA TGTGCCAGCAGCCCGCGGGCCTCGACCCTCTATGGCTACACCTTC. Filled out from reference TRBV7-8 and TRBJ1-2, the complete variable domain reads GAGVSQSPRYKVAKRGQDVALRCDPISGHVSLFWYQQALGQGPEFLTYFQNEAQLDKSGLPSDRFFAERPEGSVSTLKIQRTQQEDSAVYLCASSPRASTLYGYTFGSGTRLTVV.

The V call is TRBV5-4, the J call TRBJ1-2, with TRBD1 matching 7 bases. With V trimmed by 4 bases and J by 8 bases, 11 bases remained unmatched. The CDR3 has 14 residues. Germline V gene lookup returns CDR1 SGHNT and CDR2 YYREEE (reference sequence). CDR3 amino acids: CASSPPGTAGGYTF. The CDR3 nucleotides are TGTGCCAGCAGCCCCCCTGGGACAGCCGGGGGCTACACCTTC.

The chain is built from TRBV25-1 and TRBJ2-1; a possible D gene is TRBD2 (5 bases). The V end was cut by 4 bases, the J end by 10 bases, with 8 bases between. The CDR3 covers 11 residues. Germline loops: CDR1 MGHDK, CDR2 SYGVNS. The CDR3 region is CASSGGMEQFF. In DNA, the CDR3 is TGTGCCAGCAGTGGAGGGATGGAGCAGTTCTTC.

The J gene is TRBJ1-1, the V gene TRBV6-5, with 7 bases aligning to TRBD1. Trimming at V came to 6 bases and at J to 5 bases, leaving 9 bases not matched to a gene. The CDR3 extends over 14 amino acids. Germline CDR1 is MNHEY and CDR2 is SVGAGI. As DNA, the CDR3 is TGTGCCAGCAGGGGACTTACACAGGGGACTGAAGCTTTCTTT. Its protein product is CASRGLTQGTEAFF.

Only one count was recorded for this clone. The chain recombines TRBV18 with TRBJ2-2; the match to TRBD1 covers 7 bases. The CDR3 consists of 13 residues. The junction had 5 bases not matched to a gene; V was cut back by 8 bases and J by 5 bases. Per the germline V gene, CDR1 is KGHSH and CDR2 is LQKENI. This CDR3 is CASALQGTGELFF. CDR3 sequence (DNA): TGTGCCAGCGCACTACAGGGGACCGGGGAGCTGTTTTTT.

The gene calls are TRBV5-1 and TRBJ2-5; 9 nucleotides match TRBD2. The CDR3 has 17 residues. The germline V gene has CDR1 SGHRS and CDR2 YFSETQ. V was pared by 4 bases and J by 5 bases, with 15 bases of the junction left unmatched. The CDR3 protein is CASSARISAGGGETQYF. As DNA, the CDR3 is TGCGCCAGCAGCGCAAGAATATCGGCGGGAGGGGGGGAGACCCAGTACTTC.

The chain couples TRBV15 to TRBJ2-2, with TRBD1 matching 8 bases. V gave up 4 bases and J gave up 5 bases; unmatched junction bases: 6. This CDR3 is built from 15 residues. Germline V gene lookup returns CDR1 LNHNV and CDR2 YYDKDF (reference sequence). The CDR3 reads CATSTRTGTTGELFF. The DNA for the CDR3 is TGTGCCACCAGCACTCGGACAGGGACAACCGGGGAGCTGTTTTTT. The full variable domain, in which reference TRBV15 and TRBJ2-2 provide the parts outside the CDR3, is DAMVIQNPRYQVTQFGKPVTLSCSQTLNHNVMYWYQQKSSQAPKLLFHYYDKDFNNEADTPDNFQSRRPNTSFCFLDIRSPGLGDTAMYLCATSTRTGTTGELFFGEGSRLTVL.

The V gene is TRBV27, the J gene TRBJ1-5, with TRBD1 identical over 11 bases. The CDR3 sequence is 19 residues long. J lost 0 bases, V lost 2 bases, and 9 bases had no gene match. Per the germline V gene, CDR1 is MNHEY and CDR2 is SMNVEV (reference sequence). The chain's CDR3 is CASSLGTGGTVYSNQPQHF. The CDR3 DNA reads TGTGCCAGCAGTTTAGGGACAGGGGGGACGGTTTATAGCAATCAGCCCCAGCATTTT.

This chain joins TRBV5-8 and TRBJ2-2; D might be TRBD2 (6 bases). Trimming pared 1 base from V and 5 bases from J, leaving 12 bases between. The CDR3 is 15 residues long. Germline-derived CDR1 and CDR2 are SGHTS and YDEGEE. The DNA of the CDR3 is TGTGCCAGCAGCTTGCCCAATCTAGCGACCGGGGAGCTGTTTTTT. This translates into CASSLPNLATGELFF.

This clone is a singleton in its sample. The CDR3 sequence: CASSLGQVSGNTIYF. The CDR3 DNA reads as TGTGCCAGCAGCTTAGGGCAGGTCTCTGGAAACACCATATATTTT. V is TRBV7-9 and J is TRBJ1-3; D is undetermined. Germline V lookup: CDR1 SEHNR, CDR2 FQNEAQ (reference sequence). The ends were cut back, 1 base at V and 0 bases at J, with 7 bases in the middle. The CDR3 covers 15 residues.

This chain joins TRBV2 and TRBJ2-7; D unresolved. CDR1 and CDR2 (germline): SNHLY, FYNNEI. V was shortened by 4 bases and J by 4 bases, with 5 bases between the two germline ends. The CDR3 consists of 11 residues. The chain's CDR3 is CASSARYEQYF. CDR3 nucleotides: TGTGCCAGCAGTGCGCGGTACGAGCAGTACTTC. The full variable domain, its missing parts supplied by reference TRBV2 and TRBJ2-7, is EPEVTQTPSHQVTQMGQEVILRCVPISNHLYFYWYRQILGQKVEFLVSFYNNEISEKSEIFDDQFSVERPDGSNFTLKIRSTKLEDSAMYFCASSARYEQYFGPGTRLTVT.

The chain uses TRBV6-5 and TRBJ1-2; D remains unclear. Germline loops: CDR1 MNHEY, CDR2 SVGAGI. This CDR3 has 13 residues. V was shortened by 2 bases and J by 4 bases, with 8 bases between the two germline ends. The CDR3 nucleotides read TGTGCCAGCAGTTACGGGAGGAGCTATGGCTACACCTTC. Protein: CASSYGRSYGYTF.

This clone was found a few times. The chain joins TRBV30 to TRBJ1-4, with 7 bases aligning to TRBD1. CDR1 and CDR2 from the germline V gene are GTSNPN and SVGIG (reference sequence). With 5 bases clipped from V and 4 bases from J, the junction kept 4 bases outside the gene matches. The CDR3 consists of 13 residues. The CDR3 sequence is CAWDNRGNEKLFF. CDR3 nucleotide sequence: TGTGCCTGGGACAACAGGGGTAATGAAAAACTGTTTTTT.

The V call is TRBV6-6, the J call TRBJ1-4, with TRBD1 matching 8 bases. This CDR3 contains 13 residues. Per the germline V gene, CDR1 is MNHNY and CDR2 is SVGAGI (reference sequence). With V trimmed by 5 bases and J by 10 bases, 6 bases remained unmatched. CDR3 sequence: CASSPGTGVKLFF. The CDR3 nucleotides are TGTGCCAGCAGTCCCGGGACAGGAGTAAAACTGTTTTTT.

CDR3 bases: TGTGCCAGCAGTTTATCAGTGTCGGGACAGGAGAACACCGGGGAGCTGTTTTTT. This translates into CASSLSVSGQENTGELFF. The chain joins TRBV28 to TRBJ2-2; 8 bases line up with TRBD1. The CDR3 length is 18 residues. The V and J ends lost 1 base and 1 base, in that order; junction bases with no gene match: 8. The germline V gene has CDR1 MDHEN and CDR2 SYDVKM.

The gene calls are TRBV28 and TRBJ2-5; 14 positions match TRBD2. Trimming removed 7 bases from V and 5 bases from J; junction bases left unmatched: 6. Germline loops: CDR1 MDHEN, CDR2 SYDVKM. This CDR3 has 15 residues. This CDR3 reads CASIGLAGGTETQYF. CDR3 nucleotide sequence: TGTGCCAGCATCGGACTAGCGGGGGGTACGGAGACCCAGTACTTC.

This clone was seen only once. The J gene is TRBJ2-1, the V gene TRBV6-5, with 11 bases matching TRBD2. J was trimmed by 6 bases and V by 6 bases; bases with no gene match: 7. Germline CDR1 reads MNHEY; CDR2 reads SVGAGI. CDR3 length: 15 amino acids. The CDR3 region has the DNA TGTGCCAGCAGGATAGCGGGAGGGCAGGTCAATGAGCAGTTCTTC. Residues: CASRIAGGQVNEQFF.

This clone came up once. The chain combines TRBV6-1 with TRBJ1-4, with D uncertain. Per germline, CDR1 MNHNS and CDR2 SASEGT. The length of the CDR3 is 14 residues. The V end was cut by 7 bases, the J end by 4 bases, with 13 bases between. The CDR3 sequence: CASITPGSNEKLFF. CDR3 in DNA: TGTGCCAGCATCACCCCCGGGAGTAATGAAAAACTGTTTTTT.

This chain links TRBV15 with TRBJ1-2; 8 nucleotides match TRBD1. CDR1 is LNHNV, CDR2 YYDKDF, per germline (reference sequence). After removal of 4 bases from V and 7 bases from J, the junction contained 2 bases not matched to a gene. The CDR3 consists of 12 residues. CDR3 bases: TGTGCCACCAGCATTGACAGGGGTGGCTACACCTTC. This encodes CATSIDRGGYTF.